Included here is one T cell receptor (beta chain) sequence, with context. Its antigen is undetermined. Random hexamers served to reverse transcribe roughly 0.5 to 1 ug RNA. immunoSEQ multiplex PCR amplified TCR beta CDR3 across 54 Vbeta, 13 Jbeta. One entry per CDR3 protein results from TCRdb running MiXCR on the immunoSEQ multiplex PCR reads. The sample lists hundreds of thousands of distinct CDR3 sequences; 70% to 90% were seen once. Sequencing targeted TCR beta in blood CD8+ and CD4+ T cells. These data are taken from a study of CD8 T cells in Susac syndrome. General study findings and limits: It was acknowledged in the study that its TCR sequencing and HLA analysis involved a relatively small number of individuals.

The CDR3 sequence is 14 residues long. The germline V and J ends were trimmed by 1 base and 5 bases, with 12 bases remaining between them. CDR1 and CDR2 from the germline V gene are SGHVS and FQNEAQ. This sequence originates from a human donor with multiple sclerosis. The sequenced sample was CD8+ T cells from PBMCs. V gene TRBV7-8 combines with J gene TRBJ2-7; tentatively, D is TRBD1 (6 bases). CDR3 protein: CASSLEAGAHEQYF. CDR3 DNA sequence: TGTGCCAGCAGCTTAGAAGCAGGGGCCCACGAGCAGTACTTC.